The 5 T cell receptor beta chains below all came from one sample that was sequenced in a study of technical replicates of blood from several donors. Assay used: immunoSEQ multiplex PCR; TCRdb lists only in-frame clones, some missing. This sample carries under 45,000 clones, around 97% of them seen once, and the ten largest clones take approximately 0.35%. Sequenced: T cells isolated from PBMCs. The receptors here all came from a human donor in good health.

The rearrangement joins TRBV6-5 to TRBJ1-5, with D possibly being TRBD1 (6 bases). With 6 bases removed from V and 9 bases from J, the gap between germline ends came to 18 bases. This CDR3 has 14 residues. Germline-derived CDR1 and CDR2 are MNHEY and SVGAGI. CDR3 protein: CASSPNRAPGPQHF. The CDR3 bases are TGTGCCAGCAGCCCCAACAGGGCCCCCGGGCCCCAGCATTTT.

The rearrangement links TRBV7-9 to TRBJ2-7, with 7 bases that match TRBD2. V dropped 4 bases and J dropped 9; count of bases not matched to a gene: 12. This CDR3 region has 14 residues. The germline CDR1 and CDR2 sequences are SEHNR and FQNEAQ (reference sequence). The CDR3 region has the DNA TGTGCCAGCAGCTCCCCGGCTAGCGGTAACGGGCAGTACTTC. It codes for CASSSPASGNGQYF.

V usage is TRBV6-5 and J usage is TRBJ2-1; D is unclear. V dropped 0 bases and J dropped 8 bases, with 8 bases sitting between them. This CDR3 region has 13 residues. Germline V lookup: CDR1 MNHEY, CDR2 SVGAGI. CDR3 nucleotide sequence: TGTGCCAGCAGTTACTCGGTTGGAGATGAGCAGTTCTTC. This codes for CASSYSVGDEQFF.

The rearrangement joins TRBV6-1 to TRBJ1-2; no definite D call. V was clipped by 2 bases and J by 6 bases, with 16 bases between them. The CDR3 contains 15 residues. CDR1 and CDR2 (germline): MNHNS, SASEGT. CDR3 in amino acids: CASSESGTEVHGYTF. The DNA for the CDR3 is TGTGCCAGCAGTGAATCAGGTACGGAGGTGCATGGCTACACCTTC.

This chain connects TRBV4-2 to TRBJ1-1, with D hard to call. Trimming shortened V by 2 bases and J by 2 bases, and 15 bases separated the two germline ends. This CDR3 has 16 residues. The germline CDR1 and CDR2 sequences are LGHNA and YNFKEQ. The CDR3 here is CASSQYPITDNTEAFF. CDR3 coding DNA: TGTGCCAGCAGCCAATACCCAATTACAGATAACACTGAAGCTTTCTTT.